This TCR beta chain was sequenced in a study of blood T cell repertoires in COVID-19. Cohorts were determined from participant-reported clinical history. Trimming shortened V by 8 bases and J by 2 bases, and 18 bases separated the two germline ends. Germline CDR1 and CDR2: MDHEN and SYDVKM. The CDR3 spans 15 residues. Repertoires were generated with immunoSEQ multiplex PCR, while TCRdb's copy carries only in-frame clones and drops some. The sample holds fewer than 400,000 clones, just over 85% seen once. The material sequenced was PBMCs or T cells enriched from blood (not recorded which). This sequence was found in a man aged 25 to 40 who had recovered from COVID-19. The chain uses TRBV28 and TRBJ1-1, with D hard to call. The CDR3 region is CASLLAAGTNTEAFF. The CDR3 DNA reads TGTGCCAGCCTCCTCGCGGCCGGCACAAACACTGAAGCTTTCTTT.